The 3 T cell receptor beta chains listed next were all sequenced from one sample in a study of T-cell reconstitution after alpha-beta-depleted transplantation in children. Unique molecular identifiers tagged the TCRbeta library. TCRdb re-derived calls from the PCR reads in MiXCR, one entry per CDR3 protein. Of hundreds of thousands of distinct CDR3 sequences detected, 15% to 20% appear once; the ten largest clones hold 0.9% to 1.2%. Sequenced material: PBMCs from the stem cell graft donor, taken from the stem cell graft. These receptors all come from a human donor who donated a stem cell graft to a child with acute myeloid leukemia.

This chain connects TRBV19 to TRBJ1-2, with D maybe TRBD1 (6 bases). V shed 5 bases and J shed 3 bases, with 13 bases lying between them. Germline CDR1 reads LNHDA; CDR2 reads SQIVND (reference sequence). The CDR3 runs 14 residues. The CDR3 bases are TGTGCCAGTAGTGACACACAGGGATACTATGGCTACACCTTC. Its protein is CASSDTQGYYGYTF.

The table lists this clonotype with a few counts. The chain links TRBV29-1 to TRBJ1-5, with D perhaps matching TRBD1 (5 bases). Trimming removed 2 bases at V and 3 bases at J, with 8 bases between. CDR3 length equals 13 residues. Per the germline V gene, CDR1 is SQVTM and CDR2 is ANQGSEA. CDR3 amino acids: CSVESGPNQPQHF. The CDR3 DNA follows: TGCAGCGTTGAATCGGGGCCCAATCAGCCCCAGCATTTT.

This clonotype showed up many times. The V call is TRBV29-1, the J call TRBJ2-7; the D gene is possibly TRBD2 (5 bases). V was cut by 4 bases and J by 4 bases, with 11 bases left in between. This CDR3 comprises 12 residues. The germline gives CDR1 SQVTM, CDR2 ANQGSEA. This chain's CDR3 is CSVGPEGYEQYF. In DNA form, the CDR3 reads TGCAGCGTTGGACCCGAGGGATACGAGCAGTACTTC.